The clone carrying this T cell receptor beta chain was observed a few times. Its matching antigen is unknown. These data come from a study of T cell repertoires in cytomegalovirus infection. The wider study: Both a matching HLA type and CMV infection were indicated by public TCR beta signatures.

The germline CDR1 and CDR2 sequences are MNHEY and SVGEGT. The CDR3 covers 15 residues. V dropped 7 bases and J dropped 6; count of bases not matched to a gene: 11. Via MiXCR, TCRdb re-called the reads, giving one row per CDR3 protein. The sample comprises tens of thousands of distinct CDR3 sequences, approximately 22% of which are singletons, and roughly two thirds rests with the top ten. Specimen: CD8+ T cells from cultured PBMCs, collected from culture after CMV antigen stimulation. The chain links TRBV6-2 or TRBV6-3 to TRBJ2-3, with TRBD1 matching over 9 bases. The clonotype comes from a human donor in good health (CMV status not recorded). Some clones in this sample may be carry-over from other donors' samples. Here the CDR3 DNA reads TGTGCCAGCACCCGGACAGGGGACCCCCGGGATACGCAGTATTTT. As protein: CASTRTGDPRDTQYF.